This T cell receptor beta chain was identified in a study of T cells after yellow fever vaccination. The CDR3 is 10 amino acids. Germline CDR1 is DFQATT and CDR2 is SNEGSKA (reference sequence). Between the trimmed V and J ends, which lost 5 bases and 3 bases, there was a span of 2 bases. MiXCR, run by TCRdb on the 5' RACE reads, gives a single entry per CDR3 protein. The table shows 300,000 to 350,000 distinct CDR3 sequences, with around 10% occurring only once. This clonotype occurred a few times. This chain connects TRBV20-1 to TRBJ2-4; no reliable D call. The sequences come from CD4+ T cells sorted from PBMCs, collected 45 days after the yellow fever booster vaccination. The receptor was isolated from a man aged 18-30 years who received the YFV17D yellow fever vaccine. The CDR3 reads CSAYKNIQYF. Written as DNA, the CDR3 is TGCAGTGCTTACAAAAACATTCAGTACTTC.